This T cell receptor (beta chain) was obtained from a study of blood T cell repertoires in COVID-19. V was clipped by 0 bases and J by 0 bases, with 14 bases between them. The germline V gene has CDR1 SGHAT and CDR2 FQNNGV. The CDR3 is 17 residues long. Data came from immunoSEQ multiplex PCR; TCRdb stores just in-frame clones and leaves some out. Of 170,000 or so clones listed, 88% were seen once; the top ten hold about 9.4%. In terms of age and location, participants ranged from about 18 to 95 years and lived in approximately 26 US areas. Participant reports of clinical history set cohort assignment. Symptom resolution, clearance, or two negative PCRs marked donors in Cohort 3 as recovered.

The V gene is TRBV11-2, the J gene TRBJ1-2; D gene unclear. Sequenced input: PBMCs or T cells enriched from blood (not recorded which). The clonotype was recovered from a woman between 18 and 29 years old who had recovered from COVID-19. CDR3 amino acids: CASSLEERQLANYGYTF. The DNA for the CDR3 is TGTGCCAGCAGCTTAGAGGAAAGGCAGCTAGCTAACTATGGCTACACCTTC.